This is a list of T cell receptor beta chains from one sample in a study of blood T cells in healthy people across ages. A single record per CDR3 protein comes from TCRdb applying MiXCR to the 5' RACE reads. The sample carries about 680,000 distinct CDR3 sequences, 49% recorded once. Sequencing input: blood. The receptors here all came from an older woman in good health. The CDR3 runs from the conserved cysteine through the conserved F or W. A D gene is named only where the DNA matches it firmly. Some rows mark clone size as missing; the rest say once, few, many or name a class of expanded clone.

CASSFGPTQPQHF	TGTGCCAGCAGCTTTGGGCCCACTCAGCCCCAGCATTTT	-	13	TRBJ1-5	-	TRBV7-2
CASSPIGRRGIWYF	TGTGCCAGCAGTCCTATAGGGAGAAGGGGTATTTGGTACTTC	-	14	TRBJ2-5	-	TRBV6-5
CSATNLLTERRNEQFF	TGCAGTGCTACAAACCTTCTTACCGAGAGAAGGAATGAGCAGTTCTTC	-	16	TRBJ2-1	-	TRBV20-1
CASRDTNEQYF	TGTGCCAGCAGGGACACGAACGAGCAGTACTTC	-	11	TRBJ2-7	-	TRBV7-3
CATSTTRTSRYNEEYF	TGTGCCACCAGCACAACCCGGACTAGCCGTTACAATGAGGAGTACTTC	-	16	TRBJ2-5	TRBD2	TRBV15
CASSLMGQGRYNEQYF	TGTGCCAGCAGCTTAATGGGACAGGGCCGCTACAATGAGCAGTACTTC	few	16	TRBJ2-7	TRBD1	TRBV7-2
CASSLVAGNRANQPQHF	TGTGCCAGCAGCTTAGTCGCTGGCAACCGGGCAAATCAGCCCCAGCATTTT	-	17	TRBJ1-5	-	TRBV7-8
CASSKAESSYNEQYF	TGTGCCAGCAGTAAAGCGGAAAGCTCCTACAATGAGCAGTACTTC	-	15	TRBJ2-7	-	TRBV2
CASSFRREPGEQYF	TGTGCCAGCAGCTTCCGGCGGGAGCCGGGGGAGCAGTACTTC	few	14	TRBJ2-7	TRBD2	TRBV7-2
CASSRRGSNTEAFF	TGTGCCAGCAGCCGACGGGGTTCCAACACTGAAGCTTTCTTT	few	14	TRBJ1-1	-	TRBV7-2
CASRLDPARDTQYF	TGTGCCAGCAGACTCGACCCGGCTCGAGATACGCAGTATTTT	-	14	TRBJ2-3	-	TRBV6-2/TRBV6-3
CASSPTGYEQYF	TGTGCCAGCAGTCCTACAGGTTACGAGCAGTACTTC	many	12	TRBJ2-7	-	TRBV7-9
CASRRQDSNQPQHF	TGTGCCAGCAGACGACAGGATAGCAATCAGCCCCAGCATTTT	-	14	TRBJ1-5	-	TRBV6-6
CASRNDGPREQYF	TGTGCCAGCAGAAACGACGGTCCTCGCGAGCAGTACTTC	-	13	TRBJ2-7	-	TRBV2
CASSKTRHRDREFLNYGYTF	TGTGCCAGCAGTAAGACGAGACACCGGGACAGGGAGTTCCTTAACTATGGCTACACCTTC	-	20	TRBJ1-2	TRBD1	TRBV27
CSAPSLATYNEQFF	TGCAGTGCTCCGTCACTAGCCACCTACAATGAGCAGTTCTTC	-	14	TRBJ2-1	-	TRBV20-1
CASSPEGLRGGTRPTSYNEQYF	TGTGCCAGCAGTCCCGAGGGGTTAAGAGGAGGGACCCGACCAACTTCCTACAATGAGCAGTACTTC	-	22	TRBJ2-5	-	TRBV28
CASSSPGRPQHF	TGTGCCAGCAGTTCGCCAGGCCGGCCCCAGCATTTT	-	12	TRBJ1-5	-	TRBV27
CSARDGRQRETQYF	TGCAGTGCTAGAGATGGAAGACAGAGGGAGACCCAGTACTTC	few	14	TRBJ2-5	-	TRBV20-1
CSVVLQRGTGTDTQYF	TGCAGCGTTGTCCTACAGCGGGGGACGGGGACAGATACGCAGTATTTT	-	16	TRBJ2-3	TRBD2	TRBV29-1
CASSPTSGDQYEQYF	TGTGCCAGCAGCCCGACTAGCGGGGACCAATACGAGCAGTACTTC	-	15	TRBJ2-7	TRBD2	TRBV6-5
CASNLAGVETQYF	TGTGCCAGCAACCTAGCGGGAGTAGAGACCCAGTACTTC	few	13	TRBJ2-5	-	TRBV21-1
CASSPGGRRANEQFF	TGTGCCAGCAGCCCGGGGGGCCGCAGGGCCAATGAGCAGTTCTTC	-	15	TRBJ2-1	-	TRBV7-2
CSVVRDIGNEQFF	TGCAGCGTTGTGAGAGACATTGGCAATGAGCAGTTCTTC	many	13	TRBJ2-1	-	TRBV29-1
CASRLEVQGYTF	TGTGCCAGCAGGTTAGAAGTCCAGGGCTACACCTTC	-	12	TRBJ1-2	-	TRBV12-3/TRBV12-4
CASSQQQGDEQFF	TGTGCCAGCAGCCAACAACAGGGGGATGAGCAGTTCTTC	many	13	TRBJ2-1	TRBD1	TRBV2
CASSPKGGQGVNEQFF	TGTGCCAGCAGCCCAAAAGGGGGACAGGGCGTAAATGAGCAGTTCTTC	-	16	TRBJ2-1	TRBD1	TRBV2
CASSLGGLQGEAFF	TGTGCCAGCAGCTTAGGGGGCCTACAAGGTGAAGCTTTCTTT	-	14	TRBJ1-1	-	TRBV7-9
CATRLAADTQYF	TGTGCCACTCGACTAGCGGCAGATACGCAGTATTTT	-	12	TRBJ2-3	TRBD2	TRBV2
CASSWYTGETQYF	TGTGCCAGCAGCTGGTACACGGGGGAGACCCAGTACTTC	-	13	TRBJ2-5	-	TRBV7-2
CASSLARQGPYQETQYF	TGCGCCAGCAGCTTGGCCCGGCAGGGACCGTACCAAGAGACCCAGTACTTC	once	17	TRBJ2-5	-	TRBV5-1
CASSQTLDSLGTYEQYF	TGCGCCAGCAGCCAAACACTGGACAGCCTGGGGACCTACGAGCAGTACTTC	-	17	TRBJ2-7	-	TRBV4-3
CSALAGRPYNEQYF	TGCAGCGCCCTAGCCGGGAGACCTTACAATGAGCAGTACTTC	-	14	TRBJ2-7	-	TRBV29-1
CASNPGLGDNEQFF	TGTGCCAGCAACCCGGGACTAGGAGACAATGAGCAGTTCTTC	-	14	TRBJ2-1	TRBD2	TRBV2
CASSLSGDDTDTQYF	TGTGCCAGCAGTTTGTCAGGGGACGACACAGATACGCAGTATTTT	few	15	TRBJ2-3	-	TRBV27
CATSGELSYNEQFF	TGTGCCACCAGTGGAGAGCTCTCCTACAATGAGCAGTTCTTC	-	14	TRBJ2-1	-	TRBV24-1
CSARDINGANVLTF	TGCAGTGCTAGAGACATTAATGGGGCCAACGTCCTGACTTTC	-	14	TRBJ2-6	-	TRBV20-1
CSAGTGARGEQYF	TGCAGCGCCGGGACAGGCGCCAGGGGGGAGCAGTACTTC	-	13	TRBJ2-7	TRBD1	TRBV29-1
CSPYFDYEQYF	TGCAGTCCCTACTTTGACTATGAGCAGTACTTC	-	11	TRBJ2-7	-	TRBV20-1
CASSRGTLHNEQFF	TGTGCCAGCAGCCGCGGGACTCTACACAATGAGCAGTTCTTC	-	14	TRBJ2-1	-	TRBV7-3
CSASGGAREKLFF	TGCAGTGCTAGTGGGGGGGCTAGAGAAAAACTGTTTTTT	-	13	TRBJ1-4	-	TRBV20-1
CASSLYSTWQGTDTQYF	TGTGCCAGCAGCTTATACTCTACTTGGCAGGGAACAGATACGCAGTATTTT	few	17	TRBJ2-3	-	TRBV7-2
CASSVGPSGTYEQYF	TGTGCCAGCAGCGTCGGCCCCTCTGGCACCTACGAGCAGTACTTC	once	15	TRBJ2-7	-	TRBV7-2